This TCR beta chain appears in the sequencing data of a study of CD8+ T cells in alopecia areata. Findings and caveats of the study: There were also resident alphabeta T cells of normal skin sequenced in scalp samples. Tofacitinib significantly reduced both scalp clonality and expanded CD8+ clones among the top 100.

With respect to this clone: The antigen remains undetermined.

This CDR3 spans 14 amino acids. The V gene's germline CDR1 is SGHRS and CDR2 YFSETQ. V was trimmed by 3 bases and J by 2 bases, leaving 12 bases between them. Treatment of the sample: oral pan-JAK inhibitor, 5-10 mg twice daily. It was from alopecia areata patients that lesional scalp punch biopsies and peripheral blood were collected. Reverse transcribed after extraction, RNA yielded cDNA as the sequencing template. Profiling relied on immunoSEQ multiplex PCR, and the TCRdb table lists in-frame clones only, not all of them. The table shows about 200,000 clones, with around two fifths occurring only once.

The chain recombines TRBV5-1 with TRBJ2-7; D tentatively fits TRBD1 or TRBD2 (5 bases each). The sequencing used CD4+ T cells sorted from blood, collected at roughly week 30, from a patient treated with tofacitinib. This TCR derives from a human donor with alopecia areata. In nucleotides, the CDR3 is TGCGCCAGCAGCTCGGGGACGGCGGCCTACGAGCAGTACTTC. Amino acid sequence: CASSSGTAAYEQYF. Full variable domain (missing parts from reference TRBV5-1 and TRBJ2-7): KAGVTQTPRYLIKTRGQQVTLSCSPISGHRSVSWYQQTPGQGLQFLFEYFSETQRNKGNFPGRFSGRQFSNSRSEMNVSTLELGDSALYLCASSSGTAAYEQYFGPGTRLTVT.